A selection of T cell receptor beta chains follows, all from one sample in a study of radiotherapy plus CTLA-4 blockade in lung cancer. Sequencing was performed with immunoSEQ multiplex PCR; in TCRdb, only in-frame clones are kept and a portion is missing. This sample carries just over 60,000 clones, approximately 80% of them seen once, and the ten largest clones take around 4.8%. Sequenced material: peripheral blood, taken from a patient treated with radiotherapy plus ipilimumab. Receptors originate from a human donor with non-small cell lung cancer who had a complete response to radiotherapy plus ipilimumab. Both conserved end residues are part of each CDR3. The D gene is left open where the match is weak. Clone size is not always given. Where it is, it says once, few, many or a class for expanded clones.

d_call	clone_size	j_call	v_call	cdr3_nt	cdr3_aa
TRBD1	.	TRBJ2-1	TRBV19	TGTGCCAGTAGTCCAGCCGGGACAGGGGATTTGAGGAATGAGCAGTTCTTC	CASSPAGTGDLRNEQFF
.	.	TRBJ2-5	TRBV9	TGTGCCAGCAGTGGAAGAGGCCACGCGACCCAGTACTTC	CASSGRGHATQYF
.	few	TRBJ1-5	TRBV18	TGTGCCAGCTCACTTACCAATCAGCCCCAGCATTTT	CASSLTNQPQHF
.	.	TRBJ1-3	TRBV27	TGTGCCAGCAGTTCGGGACCTTCACTCTCTGGAAACACCATATATTTT	CASSSGPSLSGNTIYF
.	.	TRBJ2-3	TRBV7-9	TGTGCCAGCAGCTTAGCAGCGGGTCGACGAGATACGCAGTATTTT	CASSLAAGRRDTQYF
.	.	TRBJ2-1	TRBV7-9	TGTGCCAGCAGACAACGGGCGATGCTTCACGATGAGCAGTTCTTC	CASRQRAMLHDEQFF
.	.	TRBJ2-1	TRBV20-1	TGCAGTGCGCAGACTCGCAATGAGCAGTTCTTC	CSAQTRNEQFF
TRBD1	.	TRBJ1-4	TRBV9	TGTGCCAGCAGCGCTGCTTGGGAGGACAGGGAGGGAACTTATGAAAAACTGTTTTTT	CASSAAWEDREGTYEKLFF
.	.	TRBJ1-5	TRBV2	TGTGCCAGCAGTGAGAGAGAGGCTCAGCCCCAGCATTTT	CASSEREAQPQHF
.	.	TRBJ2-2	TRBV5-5	TGTGCCAGCAGGCCATCGTCGGATAGAGTAAGCACCGGGGAGCTGTTTTTT	CASRPSSDRVSTGELFF
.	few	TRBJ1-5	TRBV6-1	TGTGCCAGCAGTGAAGCGGGGGGGTCGGGCAATCAGCCCCAGCATTTT	CASSEAGGSGNQPQHF
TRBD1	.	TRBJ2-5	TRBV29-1	TGCAGCGTGGGACAGGGTGGGGTTTATCCGACCCAGTACTTC	CSVGQGGVYPTQYF
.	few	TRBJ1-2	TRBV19	TGTGCCAGTAGTAACAGGCCAGCTAACTATGGCTACACCTTC	CASSNRPANYGYTF
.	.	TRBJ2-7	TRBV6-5	TGTGCCAGCAGTTACCCGGACTTCTACGAGCAGTACTTC	CASSYPDFYEQYF
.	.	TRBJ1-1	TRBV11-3	TGTGCCAGCAGCTTTCAGGGCTCCAACACTGAAGCTTTCTTT	CASSFQGSNTEAFF
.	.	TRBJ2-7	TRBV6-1	TGTGCCAGCAGTGAGGGACTCTCCTACGAGCAGTACTTC	CASSEGLSYEQYF